This T cell receptor (beta chain) was obtained from a study of T cell responses to AZD1222 COVID-19 vaccine. Overall study context: Pooling was applied to second doses at about 4 or about 12 weeks. Study findings and constraints: Females made up more of the donors, who were largely white British, and clonal diversity may have come out too low. The study sampled repertoires only after the peak T cell response. Regions left unmutated in variants are reportedly the target of nearly half of spike-specific TCRs.

As to this clone: Its antigen is not known.

The method was immunoSEQ multiplex PCR; TCRdb's version includes in-frame clones alone and lacks a portion of them. The sample gives 100,000 or so clones, 87% of which show up once; about 3% is in the top ten. Germline lookup yields CDR1 LNHDA and CDR2 SQIVND (reference sequence). V was cut by 6 bases and J by 2 bases, with 16 bases left in between. This CDR3 spans 15 amino acids. The origin of this receptor is an adult in good health. The input for sequencing was peripheral blood, taken on day 0 of AZD1222 vaccination. The chain couples TRBV19 to TRBJ1-2; maybe TRBD1 (5 bases). The CDR3 here is CASSQRLWGNYGYTF. CDR3 bases: TGTGCCAGTAGCCAACGGCTTTGGGGCAACTATGGCTACACCTTC.